A selection of T cell receptor beta chains follows, all from one sample in a study of blood T cell repertoires in COVID-19. Sequenced by immunoSEQ multiplex PCR; TCRdb stores in-frame clones only, minus some. The table records about 250,000 clones, 70% to 90% of them present only once. Input material: peripheral blood. All receptors come from a man aged 18 to 30 with active or convalescent COVID-19. CDR3s include the opening cysteine and the closing phenylalanine or tryptophan. A D gene is named only where the DNA matches it firmly. A row's size may be missing; if present it is once, few, many or a size class.

d_call | clone_size | j_call | v_call | cdr3_nt | cdr3_aa
TRBD1 | . | TRBJ2-7 | TRBV5-1 | TGCGCCAGCAGCTTGGGAGCCGGGACAGGGAGCTCCTACGAGCAGTACTTC | CASSLGAGTGSSYEQYF
. | medium-sized | TRBJ1-6 | TRBV6-5 | TGTGCCAGCAAAGGGGTCTCGAATTCACCCCTCCACTTT | CASKGVSNSPLHF
TRBD1 | . | TRBJ2-6 | TRBV15 | TGTGCCACCAGCGGTTCCGGGACAGGACCATCTGGGGCCAACGTCCTGACTTTC | CATSGSGTGPSGANVLTF
. | . | TRBJ1-2 | TRBV6-5 | TGTGCCAGCAGCGACAACTTTTATGGCTACACCTTC | CASSDNFYGYTF
. | . | TRBJ2-3 | TRBV2 | TGTGCCAGCAGACAAGCGGGTAGCACCCTTAACACAGATACGCAGTATTTT | CASRQAGSTLNTDTQYF
TRBD1 | . | TRBJ2-2 | TRBV20-1 | TGCAGTGCTAGTTCCAGGGGGACCGCCGGGGAGCTGTTTTTT | CSASSRGTAGELFF
TRBD1 | . | TRBJ1-1 | TRBV7-9 | TGTGCCAGCAGCAATCGACAGGGGTGGACTGAAGCTTTCTTT | CASSNRQGWTEAFF
TRBD2 | . | TRBJ2-5 | TRBV7-2 | TGTGCCAGCACCCCCAGGGCTAGCGGGATCTCAGAGACCCAGTACTTC | CASTPRASGISETQYF
TRBD2 | . | TRBJ2-5 | TRBV3-1/TRBV3-2 | TGTGCCAGCAGCCAAGGGACGGGTAGCGGGAGGGCCCGGGAGACCCAGTACTTC | CASSQGTGSGRARETQYF
. | . | TRBJ2-1 | TRBV4-3 | TGCGCCAGCAGCCAGGAAACAGGGATTGAGCAGTTCTTC | CASSQETGIEQFF
TRBD2 | many | TRBJ2-2 | TRBV4-2 | TGTGCCAGCAGCCAAGGGGAGGCTAGCGGGGGCCTGAACACCGGGGAGCTGTTTTTT | CASSQGEASGGLNTGELFF
TRBD2 | . | TRBJ2-1 | TRBV11-2 | TGTGCCAGCAGCCCGGGACTAGCGCTTAGCTCCTACAATGAGCAGTTCTTC | CASSPGLALSSYNEQFF
. | . | TRBJ1-4 | TRBV7-9 | TGTGCCAGCAGCTTAGTGCTGGGGCTCGATGAAAAACTGTTTTTT | CASSLVLGLDEKLFF
TRBD1 | . | TRBJ1-4 | TRBV6-2/TRBV6-3 | TGTGCCAGCAGCTCCCCGACAGGGGATGATGAAAAACTGTTTTTT | CASSSPTGDDEKLFF
TRBD1 | . | TRBJ1-3 | TRBV5-4 | TGTGCCAGCCGGGACAGGGGAACTGGAAACACCATATATTTT | CASRDRGTGNTIYF
. | . | TRBJ1-1 | TRBV11-2 | TGTGCCAGCAGCTTAGAGAATCCAGGGCGGCGGAAAAACACTGAAGCTTTCTTT | CASSLENPGRRKNTEAFF
TRBD2 | . | TRBJ2-3 | TRBV9 | TGTGCCAGCAGCGTGACTAGCGGGAGGTCAACAGATACGCAGTATTTT | CASSVTSGRSTDTQYF
TRBD2 | . | TRBJ2-1 | TRBV28 | TGTGCCAGCGCGTGGGGACTAGTAGATTCAGGGGAGCAGTTCTTC | CASAWGLVDSGEQFF
TRBD2 | . | TRBJ2-1 | TRBV7-9 | TGTGCCAGCAGCTCGGGACTAGGATTCAATGAGCAGTTCTTC | CASSSGLGFNEQFF
TRBD2 | . | TRBJ2-1 | TRBV3-1/TRBV3-2 | TGTGCCAGCAGCCAACCAGCGGGAGGGGTGATTGAGCAGTTCTTC | CASSQPAGGVIEQFF
. | . | TRBJ1-3 | TRBV30 | TGTGCCTGGAGTAATTGGCTGGCCTTCTCTGGAAACACCATATATTTT | CAWSNWLAFSGNTIYF
. | . | TRBJ2-4 | TRBV19 | TGTGCCAGTATGTCTTTACTAGCCAAAAACATTCAGTACTTC | CASMSLLAKNIQYF
TRBD2 | . | TRBJ2-2 | TRBV2 | TGTGCCAGCAGGCGGGAGAGGAGCGGGGAGCTGTTTTTT | CASRRERSGELFF
TRBD1 | . | TRBJ2-2 | TRBV27 | TGTGCCAGCAGGAGCCAAGGGACAGCTTACACCGGGGAGCTGTTTTTT | CASRSQGTAYTGELFF
. | . | TRBJ1-1 | TRBV18 | TGTGCCAGCTCACCACGGGCAGACATGAACACTGAAGCTTTCTTT | CASSPRADMNTEAFF
. | . | TRBJ1-3 | TRBV28 | TGTGCCAGCAGGTCCGACAGTGGGCGCTCCACCGGAAACACCATATATTTT | CASRSDSGRSTGNTIYF
. | . | TRBJ2-7 | TRBV5-1 | TGCGCCAGCAGCGGGGACACGGTGCTCTTGTACGAGCAGTACTTC | CASSGDTVLLYEQYF
TRBD2 | . | TRBJ2-1 | TRBV11-2 | TGTGCCAGCAGCTTAGAAGTAGCGGGGATCAACAATGAGCAGTTCTTC | CASSLEVAGINNEQFF
TRBD1 | few | TRBJ1-6 | TRBV13 | TGTGCCAGCAGCTTACCAGGGGGCGATTCACCCCTCCACTTT | CASSLPGGDSPLHF
. | few | TRBJ1-1 | TRBV6-5 | TGTGCCAGCAGTTCCGGGACACGGAACACTGAAGCTTTCTTT | CASSSGTRNTEAFF
. | . | TRBJ1-2 | TRBV5-1 | TGCGCCAGCAGCCCCGGGACTCCTAACTATGGCTACACCTTC | CASSPGTPNYGYTF
TRBD1 | . | TRBJ2-7 | TRBV7-2 | TGTGCCAGCAGCCAAGGGGGCCAGGGGGCCGGGGAGCAGTACTTC | CASSQGGQGAGEQYF
TRBD2 | once | TRBJ2-1 | TRBV2 | TGTGCCAGCAGTGAGACTAGCGGGGGGGCCAAAGACAATGAGCAGTTCTTC | CASSETSGGAKDNEQFF
. | few | TRBJ2-7 | TRBV5-1 | TGCGCCAGCAGCTTGGCCAGAACCCGCGGCTCCTACGAGCAGTACTTC | CASSLARTRGSYEQYF
. | . | TRBJ1-6 | TRBV18 | TGTGCCAGCTCACCTAGCTCCTATAATTCACCCCTCCACTTT | CASSPSSYNSPLHF
. | . | TRBJ1-1 | TRBV19 | TGTGCCAGTAGTCCCCAGGTATGGAGAGCGGACACTGAAGCTTTCTTT | CASSPQVWRADTEAFF
. | . | TRBJ1-1 | TRBV12-5 | TGTGCTAGTGGTTTGAAGCCGAACACTGAAGCTTTCTTT | CASGLKPNTEAFF
. | . | TRBJ2-7 | TRBV5-1 | TGCGCCAGCAGGCCGGGACTGAGCTACGAGCAGTACTTC | CASRPGLSYEQYF
. | . | TRBJ1-1 | TRBV5-8 | TGTGCCAGCAGCTTGGAACGGAGAGGTGACACTGAAGCTTTCTTT | CASSLERRGDTEAFF
. | . | TRBJ1-1 | TRBV5-6 | TGTGCCAGCAGCCGCCCCTACCGGGGTGAAGCTTTCTTT | CASSRPYRGEAFF
TRBD2 | . | TRBJ2-3 | TRBV11-2 | TGTGCCAGCAGCTTAGCGGGAGGCTCCCTAGATACGCAGTATTTT | CASSLAGGSLDTQYF
. | . | TRBJ1-5 | TRBV19 | TGTGCCAGTAGTATGTTGGGGGGTCAGCCCCAGCATTTT | CASSMLGGQPQHF
. | . | TRBJ1-2 | TRBV2 | TGTGCCAGCAGCGGACCCCGGGGGATAAATGGCTACACCTTC | CASSGPRGINGYTF
TRBD1 | . | TRBJ1-5 | TRBV28 | TGTGCCAGCAGTGGGGGACAGTGGAGGAAACAGCCCCAGCATTTT | CASSGGQWRKQPQHF
. | . | TRBJ1-2 | TRBV19 | TGTGCCAGTAACGAGGGGGGGCTGGACTATGGCTACACCTTC | CASNEGGLDYGYTF
TRBD1 | once | TRBJ1-5 | TRBV19 | TGTGCCAGTAGTATAAGGGGGCGGAATCAGCCCCAGCATTTT | CASSIRGRNQPQHF
. | . | TRBJ1-3 | TRBV30 | TGTGCCTGGATCCCGCGGTGGAGTTCTGGAAACACCATATATTTT | CAWIPRWSSGNTIYF
. | . | TRBJ2-1 | TRBV7-2 | TGTGCCAGCAGCTTAAATCAGCAGGGGCGGCAGTTCTTC | CASSLNQQGRQFF
TRBD2 | . | TRBJ2-1 | TRBV5-1 | TGCGCCAGCAGCTCGGGACTAGCGGGGCGGAATGAGCAGTTCTTC | CASSSGLAGRNEQFF
. | . | TRBJ1-2 | TRBV28 | TGTGCCAGCAGTTTAAGTATTGGGGGGGAGTATGGCTACACCTTC | CASSLSIGGEYGYTF
TRBD1 | . | TRBJ1-5 | TRBV30 | TGTGCCTGGGCTGCCCCATCGTACAGGGGATCGGGCTTCAATCAGCCCCAGCATTTT | CAWAAPSYRGSGFNQPQHF
. | many | TRBJ1-3 | TRBV3-1/TRBV3-2 | TGTGCCAGCAGCCCTGCGGGAAACACCATATATTTT | CASSPAGNTIYF
. | . | TRBJ1-2 | TRBV5-6 | TGTGCCAGCAGCTTGGTCACATTGGCAGTAAACTATGGCTACACCTTC | CASSLVTLAVNYGYTF
. | . | TRBJ1-3 | TRBV30 | TGTGCCTGGAGTGTATCCCTAACTGGAAACACCATATATTTT | CAWSVSLTGNTIYF
. | . | TRBJ2-1 | TRBV6-1 | TGTGCCAGCAGTGACCACACCCTCGCTGCCAATGAGCAGTTCTTC | CASSDHTLAANEQFF
TRBD1 | . | TRBJ2-5 | TRBV18 | TGTGCCAGCACCCGGGACAGGGGAGAGACCCAGTACTTC | CASTRDRGETQYF
TRBD1 | few | TRBJ1-2 | TRBV5-6 | TGTGCCAGCAGCAAGGGACAGGGCCATGGCTACACCTTC | CASSKGQGHGYTF
. | . | TRBJ1-2 | TRBV5-5 | TGTGCCAGCAGCTTGGTAGGGGAACCTTATGGCTACACCTTC | CASSLVGEPYGYTF